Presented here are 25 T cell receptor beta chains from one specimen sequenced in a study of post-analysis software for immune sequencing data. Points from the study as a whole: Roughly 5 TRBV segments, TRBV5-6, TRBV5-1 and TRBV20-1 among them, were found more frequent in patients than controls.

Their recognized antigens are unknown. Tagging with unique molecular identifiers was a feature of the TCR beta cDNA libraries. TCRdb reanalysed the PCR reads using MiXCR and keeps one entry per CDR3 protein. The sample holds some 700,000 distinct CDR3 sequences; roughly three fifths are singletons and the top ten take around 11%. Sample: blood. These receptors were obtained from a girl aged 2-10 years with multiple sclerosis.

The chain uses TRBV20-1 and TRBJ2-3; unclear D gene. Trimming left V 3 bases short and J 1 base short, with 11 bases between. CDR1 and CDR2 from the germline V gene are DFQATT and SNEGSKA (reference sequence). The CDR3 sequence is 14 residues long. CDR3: CSARSSEGTDTQYF. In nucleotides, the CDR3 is TGCAGTGCTAGGTCCTCTGAGGGCACAGATACGCAGTATTTT.

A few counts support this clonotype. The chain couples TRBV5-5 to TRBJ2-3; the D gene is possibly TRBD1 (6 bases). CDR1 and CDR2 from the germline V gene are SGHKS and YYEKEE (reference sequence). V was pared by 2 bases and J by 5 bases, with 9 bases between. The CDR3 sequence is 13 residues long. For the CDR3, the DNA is TGTGCCAGCAGCTTCACAGGGAAAGATACGCAGTATTTT. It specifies CASSFTGKDTQYF.

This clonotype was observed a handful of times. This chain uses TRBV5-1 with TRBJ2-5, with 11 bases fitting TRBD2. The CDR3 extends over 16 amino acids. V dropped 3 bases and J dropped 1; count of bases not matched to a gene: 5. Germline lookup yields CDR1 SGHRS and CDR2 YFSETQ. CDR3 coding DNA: TGCGCCAGCAGCTCCGGGACTAGCGGCCCCCAAGAGACCCAGTACTTC. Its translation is CASSSGTSGPQETQYF.

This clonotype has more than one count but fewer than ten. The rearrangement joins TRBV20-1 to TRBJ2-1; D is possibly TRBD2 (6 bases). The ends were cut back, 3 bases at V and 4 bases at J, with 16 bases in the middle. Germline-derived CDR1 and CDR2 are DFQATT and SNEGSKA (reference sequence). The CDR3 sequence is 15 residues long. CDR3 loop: CSASRDREPYNEQFF. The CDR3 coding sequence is TGCAGTGCTAGCCGGGATCGGGAGCCTTACAATGAGCAGTTCTTC.

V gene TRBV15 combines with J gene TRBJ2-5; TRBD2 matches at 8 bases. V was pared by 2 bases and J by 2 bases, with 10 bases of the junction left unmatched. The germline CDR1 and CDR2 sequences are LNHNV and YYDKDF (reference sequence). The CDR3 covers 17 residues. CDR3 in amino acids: CATSRIGGVAGQETQYF. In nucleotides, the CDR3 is TGTGCCACCAGCAGAATCGGGGGGGTAGCGGGGCAAGAGACCCAGTACTTC.

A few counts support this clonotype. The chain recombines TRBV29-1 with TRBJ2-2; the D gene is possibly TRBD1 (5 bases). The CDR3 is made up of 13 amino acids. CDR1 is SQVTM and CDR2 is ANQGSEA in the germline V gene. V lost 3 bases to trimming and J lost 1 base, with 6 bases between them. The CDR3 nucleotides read TGCAGCGTTGAGACAGAGAACACCGGGGAGCTGTTTTTT. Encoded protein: CSVETENTGELFF.

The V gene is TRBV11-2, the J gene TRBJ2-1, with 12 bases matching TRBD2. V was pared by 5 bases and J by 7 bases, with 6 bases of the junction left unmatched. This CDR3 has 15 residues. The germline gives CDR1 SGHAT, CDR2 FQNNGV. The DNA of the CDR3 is TGTGCCAGCAGCGTCGGGACTAGCGGGTCAAATGAGCAGTTCTTC. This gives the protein CASSVGTSGSNEQFF.

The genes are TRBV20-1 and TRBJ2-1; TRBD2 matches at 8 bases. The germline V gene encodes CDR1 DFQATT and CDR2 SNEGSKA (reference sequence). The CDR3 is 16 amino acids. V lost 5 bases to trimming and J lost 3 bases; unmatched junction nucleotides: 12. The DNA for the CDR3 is TGCAGTGCTCCTCCCGCCTCAGCGGGGGACTACAATGAGCAGTTCTTC. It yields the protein CSAPPASAGDYNEQFF.

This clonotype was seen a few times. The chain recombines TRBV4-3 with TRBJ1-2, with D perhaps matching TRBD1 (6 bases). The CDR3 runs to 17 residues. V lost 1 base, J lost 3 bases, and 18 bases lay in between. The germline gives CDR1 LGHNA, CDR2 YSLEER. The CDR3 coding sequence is TGCGCCAGCAGCCAAGGCCAGGACAGACAAGTTGACTATGGCTACACCTTC. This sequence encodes CASSQGQDRQVDYGYTF.

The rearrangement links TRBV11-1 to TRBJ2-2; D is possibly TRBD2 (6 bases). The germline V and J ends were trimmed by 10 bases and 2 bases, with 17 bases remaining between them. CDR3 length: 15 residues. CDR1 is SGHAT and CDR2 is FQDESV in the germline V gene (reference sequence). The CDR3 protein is CATEPPGLNTGELFF. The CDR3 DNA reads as TGTGCCACCGAACCACCCGGACTAAACACCGGGGAGCTGTTTTTT.

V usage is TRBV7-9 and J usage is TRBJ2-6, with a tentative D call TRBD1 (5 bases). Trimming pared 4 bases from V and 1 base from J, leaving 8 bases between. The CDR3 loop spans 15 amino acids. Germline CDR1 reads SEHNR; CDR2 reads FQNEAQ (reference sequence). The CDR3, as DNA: TGTGCCAGCAGCTGGGCAGGGTCTGGGGCCAACGTCCTGACTTTC. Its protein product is CASSWAGSGANVLTF. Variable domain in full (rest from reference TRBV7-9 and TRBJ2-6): DTGVSQNPRHKITKRGQNVTFRCDPISEHNRLYWYRQTLGQGPEFLTYFQNEAQLEKSRLLSDRFSAERPKGSFSTLEIQRTEQGDSAMYLCASSWAGSGANVLTFGAGSRLTVL.

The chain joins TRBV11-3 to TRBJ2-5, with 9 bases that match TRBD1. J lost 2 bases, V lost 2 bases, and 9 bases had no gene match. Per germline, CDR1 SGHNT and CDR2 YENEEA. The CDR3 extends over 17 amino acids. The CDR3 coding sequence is TGTGCCAGCAGCTTATACGGGACAGGGTCGTTACAAGAGACCCAGTACTTC. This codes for CASSLYGTGSLQETQYF. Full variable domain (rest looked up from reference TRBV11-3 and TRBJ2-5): EAGVVQSPRYKIIEKKQPVAFWCNPISGHNTLYWYLQNLGQGPELLIRYENEEAVDDSQLPKDRFSAERLKGVDSTLKIQPAELGDSAVYLCASSLYGTGSLQETQYFGPGTRLLVL.

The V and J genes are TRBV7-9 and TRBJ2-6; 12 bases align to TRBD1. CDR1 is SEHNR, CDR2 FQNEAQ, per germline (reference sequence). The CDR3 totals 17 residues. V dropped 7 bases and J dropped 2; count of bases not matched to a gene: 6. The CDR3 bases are TGTGCCAGCACCTATGGGACAGGGGGCGCTGGGGCCAACGTCCTGACTTTC. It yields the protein CASTYGTGGAGANVLTF. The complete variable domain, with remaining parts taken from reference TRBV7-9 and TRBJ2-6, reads DTGVSQNPRHKITKRGQNVTFRCDPISEHNRLYWYRQTLGQGPEFLTYFQNEAQLEKSRLLSDRFSAERPKGSFSTLEIQRTEQGDSAMYLCASTYGTGGAGANVLTFGAGSRLTVL.

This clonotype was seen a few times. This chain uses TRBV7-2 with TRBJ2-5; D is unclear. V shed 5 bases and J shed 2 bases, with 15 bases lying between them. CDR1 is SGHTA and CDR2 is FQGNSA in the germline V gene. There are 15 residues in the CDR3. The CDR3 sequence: CASSRGPLRQETQYF. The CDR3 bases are TGTGCCAGCAGCCGAGGTCCTTTACGGCAAGAGACCCAGTACTTC.

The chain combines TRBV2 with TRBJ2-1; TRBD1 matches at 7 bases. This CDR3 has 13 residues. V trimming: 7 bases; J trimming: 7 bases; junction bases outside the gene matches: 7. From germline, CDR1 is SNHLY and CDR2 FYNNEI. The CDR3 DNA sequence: TGTGCCAGCAAACCACAGGGGCAGAATGAGCAGTTCTTC. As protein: CASKPQGQNEQFF.

This chain's CDR3 is CASSLLRHNEQFF. CDR3 nucleotide sequence: TGTGCCAGCAGTTTGTTACGTCACAATGAGCAGTTCTTC. The genes are TRBV12-3 or TRBV12-4 and TRBJ2-1; unclear D gene. The CDR3 sequence is 13 residues long. V was clipped by 3 bases and J by 5 bases, with 8 bases between them.

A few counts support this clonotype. The CDR3 reads CASSLAASGFYNEQFF. DNA for the CDR3: TGTGCCAGCAGCTTAGCGGCTAGTGGATTCTACAATGAGCAGTTCTTC. This chain joins TRBV7-8 and TRBJ2-1; D is undetermined. This CDR3 has 16 residues. V dropped 0 bases and J dropped 3 bases, with 12 bases sitting between them. CDR1 and CDR2 (germline): SGHVS, FQNEAQ.

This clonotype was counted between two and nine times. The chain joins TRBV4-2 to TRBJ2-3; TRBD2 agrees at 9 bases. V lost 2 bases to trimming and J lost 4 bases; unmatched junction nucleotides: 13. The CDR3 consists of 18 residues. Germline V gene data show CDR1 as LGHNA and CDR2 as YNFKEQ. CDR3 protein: CASSQSSAAGGASDTQYF. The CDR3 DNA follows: TGTGCCAGCAGCCAATCCTCAGCCGCGGGGGGGGCTTCAGATACGCAGTATTTT.

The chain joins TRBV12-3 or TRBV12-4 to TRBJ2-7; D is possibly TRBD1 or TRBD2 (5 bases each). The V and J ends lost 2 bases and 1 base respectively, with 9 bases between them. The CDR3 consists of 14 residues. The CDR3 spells CASSLQGPSYEQYF. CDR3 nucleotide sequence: TGTGCCAGCAGTTTACAGGGACCGTCCTACGAGCAGTACTTC.

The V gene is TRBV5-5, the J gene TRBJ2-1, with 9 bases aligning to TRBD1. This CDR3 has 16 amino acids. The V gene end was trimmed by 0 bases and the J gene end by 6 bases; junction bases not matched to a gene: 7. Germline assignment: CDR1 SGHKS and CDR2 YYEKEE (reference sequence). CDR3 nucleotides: TGTGCCAGCAGCTTGGCCCGGGACAGGGTTACCAATGAGCAGTTCTTC. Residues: CASSLARDRVTNEQFF.

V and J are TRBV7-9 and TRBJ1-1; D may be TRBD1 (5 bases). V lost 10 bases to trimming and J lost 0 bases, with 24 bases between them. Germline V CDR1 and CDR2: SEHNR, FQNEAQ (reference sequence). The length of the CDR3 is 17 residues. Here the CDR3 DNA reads TGTGCCACAAGCAAGGGGATAGACTTCATAATGAACACTGAAGCTTTCTTT. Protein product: CATSKGIDFIMNTEAFF.

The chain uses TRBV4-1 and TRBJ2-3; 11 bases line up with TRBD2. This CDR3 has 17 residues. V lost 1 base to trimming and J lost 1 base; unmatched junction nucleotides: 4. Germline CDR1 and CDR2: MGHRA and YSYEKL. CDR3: CASSQGGLADRTDTQYF. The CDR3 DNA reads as TGCGCCAGCAGCCAAGGGGGACTAGCGGACCGCACAGATACGCAGTATTTT.

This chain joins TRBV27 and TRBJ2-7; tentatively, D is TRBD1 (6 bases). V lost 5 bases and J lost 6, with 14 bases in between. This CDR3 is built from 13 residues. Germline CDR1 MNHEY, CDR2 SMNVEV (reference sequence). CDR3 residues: CASSLLAGVEQYF. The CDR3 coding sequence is TGTGCCAGCAGTCTATTAGCAGGGGTCGAGCAGTACTTC.

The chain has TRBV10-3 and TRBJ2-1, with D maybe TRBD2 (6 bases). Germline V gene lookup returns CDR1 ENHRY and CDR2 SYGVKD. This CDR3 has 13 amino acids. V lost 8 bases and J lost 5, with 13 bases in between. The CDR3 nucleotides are TGTGCCATCGGACTATTTCCGAACAATGAGCAGTTCTTC. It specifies CAIGLFPNNEQFF.

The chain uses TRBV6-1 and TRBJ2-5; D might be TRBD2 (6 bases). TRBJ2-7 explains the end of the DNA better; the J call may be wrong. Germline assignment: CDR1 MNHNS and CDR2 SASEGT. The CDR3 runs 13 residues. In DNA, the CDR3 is TGTGCCAGCAGTGTGGGAGGAGTATACGAGCAGTACTTC. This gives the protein CASSVGGVYEQYF.